The following is a TCR beta chain sequence with its context. Its antigen is undetermined. The data stem from a study of memory B cells and T cells in multiple sclerosis. Findings and caveats of the study: Normalization was needed because clone-set size differences affected shared clonotype counts.

Sequencing used immunoSEQ multiplex PCR; TCRdb keeps in-frame clones, though not all of them. The profile shows around 7,600 clones, roughly 64% of them singletons. Germline CDR1 and CDR2: SGDLS and YYNGEE. The CDR3 length is 17 residues. V lost 3 bases to trimming and J lost 1 base, with 18 bases between them. This TCR was recovered from a human donor with multiple sclerosis. Sequencing was performed on memory (CD45RO+) CD8+ T cells from blood. The genes are TRBV9 and TRBJ2-3; perhaps TRBD1 as D (5 bases). The CDR3 coding sequence is TGTGCCAGCAGCGGACCCCTCTCCTTACAGGGCACAGATACGCAGTATTTT. The encoded protein is CASSGPLSLQGTDTQYF.